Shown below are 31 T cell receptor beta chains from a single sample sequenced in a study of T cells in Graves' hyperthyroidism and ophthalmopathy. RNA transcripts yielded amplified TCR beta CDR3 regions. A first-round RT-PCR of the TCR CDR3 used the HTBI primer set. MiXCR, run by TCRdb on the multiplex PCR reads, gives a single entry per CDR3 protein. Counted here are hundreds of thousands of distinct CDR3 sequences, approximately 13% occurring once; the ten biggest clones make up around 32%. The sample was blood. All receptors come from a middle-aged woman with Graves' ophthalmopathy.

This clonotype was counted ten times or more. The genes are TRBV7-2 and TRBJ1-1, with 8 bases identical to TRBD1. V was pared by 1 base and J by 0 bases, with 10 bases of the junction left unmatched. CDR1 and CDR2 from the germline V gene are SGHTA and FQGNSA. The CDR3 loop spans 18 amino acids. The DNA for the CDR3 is TGTGCCAGCAGCTTAGGGGCAGGGGGCCCTACTATGAACACTGAAGCTTTCTTT. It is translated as CASSLGAGGPTMNTEAFF.

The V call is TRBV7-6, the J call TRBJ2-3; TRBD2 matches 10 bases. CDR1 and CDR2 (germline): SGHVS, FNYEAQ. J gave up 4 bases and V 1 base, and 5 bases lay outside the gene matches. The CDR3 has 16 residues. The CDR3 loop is CASSLGAAGGPDTQYF. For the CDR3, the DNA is TGTGCCAGCAGCTTAGGGGCAGCGGGAGGGCCAGATACGCAGTATTTT.

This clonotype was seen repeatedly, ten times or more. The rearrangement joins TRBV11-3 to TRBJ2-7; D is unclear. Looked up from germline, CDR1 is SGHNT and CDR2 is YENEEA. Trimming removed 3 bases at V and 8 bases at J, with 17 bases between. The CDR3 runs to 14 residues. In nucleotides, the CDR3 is TGTGCCAGCAGCTTGACGACCGACCCCTGGAAGCAGTACTTC. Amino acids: CASSLTTDPWKQYF.

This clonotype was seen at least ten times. The CDR3 coding sequence is TGCAGTGCGCTACCCCGGGACCACCCGTACGAGCAGTACTTC. Translating it yields CSALPRDHPYEQYF. The chain is built from TRBV20-1 and TRBJ2-7; D may be TRBD1 or TRBD2 (5 bases each). The CDR3 is 14 residues long. V was cut by 6 bases and J by 4 bases, with 19 bases left in between. Per germline, CDR1 DFQATT and CDR2 SNEGSKA (reference sequence).

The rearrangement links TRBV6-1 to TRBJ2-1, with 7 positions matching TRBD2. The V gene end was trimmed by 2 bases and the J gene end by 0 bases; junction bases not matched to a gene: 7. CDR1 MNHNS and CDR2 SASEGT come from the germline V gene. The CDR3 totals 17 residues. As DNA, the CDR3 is TGTGCCAGCAGTGAACAATACGGCGGGAGCTCCTACAATGAGCAGTTCTTC. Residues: CASSEQYGGSSYNEQFF.

CDR3 sequence (DNA): TGTGCCAGCAGCACCTGGACAGGAGGAAATGAAAAACTGTTTTTT. Residues: CASSTWTGGNEKLFF. This chain links TRBV5-5 with TRBJ1-4; 7 nucleotides line up with TRBD1. Germline assignment: CDR1 SGHKS and CDR2 YYEKEE (reference sequence). The length of the CDR3 is 15 residues. Trimming removed 4 bases from V and 5 bases from J; junction bases left unmatched: 8.

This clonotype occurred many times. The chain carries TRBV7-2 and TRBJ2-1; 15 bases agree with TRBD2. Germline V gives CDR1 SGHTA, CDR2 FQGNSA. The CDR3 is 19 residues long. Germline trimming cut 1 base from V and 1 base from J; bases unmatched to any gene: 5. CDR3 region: CASSLVGLAGGQSYNEQFF. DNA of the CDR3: TGTGCCAGCAGCTTAGTAGGACTAGCGGGGGGGCAGTCCTACAATGAGCAGTTCTTC.

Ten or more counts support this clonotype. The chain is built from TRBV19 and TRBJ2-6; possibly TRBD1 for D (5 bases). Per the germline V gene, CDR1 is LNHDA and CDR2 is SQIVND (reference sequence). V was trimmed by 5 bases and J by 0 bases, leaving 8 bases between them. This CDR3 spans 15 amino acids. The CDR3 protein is CASSEDNSGANVLTF. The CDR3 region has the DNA TGTGCCAGTAGTGAGGACAACTCTGGGGCCAACGTCCTGACTTTC.

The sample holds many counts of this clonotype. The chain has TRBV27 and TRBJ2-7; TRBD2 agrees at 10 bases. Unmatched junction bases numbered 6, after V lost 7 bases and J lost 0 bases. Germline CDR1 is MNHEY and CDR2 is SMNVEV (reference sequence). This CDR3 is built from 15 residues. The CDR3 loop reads CASTPSGGLSYEQYF. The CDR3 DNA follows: TGTGCCAGCACCCCTAGCGGGGGCCTCTCCTACGAGCAGTACTTC.

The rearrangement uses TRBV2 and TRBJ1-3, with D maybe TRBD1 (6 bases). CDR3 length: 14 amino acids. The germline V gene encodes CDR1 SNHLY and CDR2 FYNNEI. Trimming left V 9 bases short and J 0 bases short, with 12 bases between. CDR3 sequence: CAREDRTSGNTIYF. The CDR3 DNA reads TGTGCCAGGGAGGACAGAACCTCTGGAAACACCATATATTTT.

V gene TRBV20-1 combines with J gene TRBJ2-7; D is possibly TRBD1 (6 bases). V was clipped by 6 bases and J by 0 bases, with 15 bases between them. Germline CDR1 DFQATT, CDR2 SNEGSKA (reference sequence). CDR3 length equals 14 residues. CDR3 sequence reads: CSAYDRFDSYEQYF. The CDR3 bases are TGCAGTGCCTACGACAGGTTTGACTCCTACGAGCAGTACTTC.

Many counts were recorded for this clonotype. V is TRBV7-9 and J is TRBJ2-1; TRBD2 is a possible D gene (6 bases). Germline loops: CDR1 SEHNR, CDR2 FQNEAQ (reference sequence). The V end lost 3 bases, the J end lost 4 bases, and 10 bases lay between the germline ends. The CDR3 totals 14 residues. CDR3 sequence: CASSFIAGYNEQFF. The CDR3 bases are TGTGCCAGCAGCTTCATCGCGGGGTACAATGAGCAGTTCTTC.

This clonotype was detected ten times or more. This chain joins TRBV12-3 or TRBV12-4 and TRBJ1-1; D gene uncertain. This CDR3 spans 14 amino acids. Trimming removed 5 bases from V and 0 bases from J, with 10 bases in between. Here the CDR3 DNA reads TGTGCCAGCAGTGCACTCATGATGAACACTGAAGCTTTCTTT. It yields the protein CASSALMMNTEAFF.

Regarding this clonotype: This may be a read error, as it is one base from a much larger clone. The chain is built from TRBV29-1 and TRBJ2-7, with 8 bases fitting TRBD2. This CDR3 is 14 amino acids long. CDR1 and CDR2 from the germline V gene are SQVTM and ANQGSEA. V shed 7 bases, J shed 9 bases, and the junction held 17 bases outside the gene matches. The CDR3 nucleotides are TGCAGCGCCGTCCTCGCTGGACTAGCCGGCGGGCAGTACTTC. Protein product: CSAVLAGLAGGQYF.

The CDR3 loop reads CASSEGGGTQYF. CDR3 DNA sequence: TGTGCCAGCAGCGAGGGGGGAGGGACCCAGTACTTC. This chain connects TRBV14 to TRBJ2-5; D may correspond to TRBD1 or TRBD2 (6 bases each). In germline, CDR1 is SGHDN, CDR2 FVKESK. V was cut by 5 bases and J by 7 bases, with 11 bases left in between. The CDR3 sequence is 12 residues long. Full variable domain (remainder filled in from reference TRBV14 and TRBJ2-5): EAGVTQFPSHSVIEKGQTVTLRCDPISGHDNLYWYRRVMGKEIKFLLHFVKESKQDESGMPNNRFLAERTGGTYSTLKVQPAELEDSGVYFCASSEGGGTQYFGPGTRLLVL.

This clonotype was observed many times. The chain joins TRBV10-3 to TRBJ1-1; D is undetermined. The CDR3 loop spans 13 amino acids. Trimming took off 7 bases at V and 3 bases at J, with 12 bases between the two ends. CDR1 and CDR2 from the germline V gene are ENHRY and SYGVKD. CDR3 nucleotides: TGTGCCATCAATTTTAGCGGTGACACTGAAGCTTTCTTT. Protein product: CAINFSGDTEAFF.

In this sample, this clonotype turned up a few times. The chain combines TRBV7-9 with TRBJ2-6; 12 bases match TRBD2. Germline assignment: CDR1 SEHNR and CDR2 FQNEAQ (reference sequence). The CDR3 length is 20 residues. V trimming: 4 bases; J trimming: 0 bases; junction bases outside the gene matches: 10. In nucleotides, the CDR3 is TGTGCCAGCAGCTCCACGCAGGCTAGCGGGAGGGGCTCTGGGGCCAACGTCCTGACTTTC. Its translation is CASSSTQASGRGSGANVLTF.

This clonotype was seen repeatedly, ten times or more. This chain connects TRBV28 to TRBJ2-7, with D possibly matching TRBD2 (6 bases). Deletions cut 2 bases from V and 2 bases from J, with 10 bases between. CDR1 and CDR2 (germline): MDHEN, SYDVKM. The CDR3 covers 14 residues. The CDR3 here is CASSLGGRAYEQYF. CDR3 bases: TGTGCCAGCAGTTTAGGAGGGAGAGCCTACGAGCAGTACTTC.

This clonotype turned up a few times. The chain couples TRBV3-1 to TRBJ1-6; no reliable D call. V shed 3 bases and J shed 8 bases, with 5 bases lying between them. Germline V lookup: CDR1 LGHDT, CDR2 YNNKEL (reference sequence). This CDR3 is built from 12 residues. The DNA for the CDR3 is TGTGCCAGCAGCCAGGGTTATTCACCCCTCCACTTT. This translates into CASSQGYSPLHF. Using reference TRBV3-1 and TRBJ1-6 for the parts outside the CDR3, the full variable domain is DTAVSQTPKYLVTQMGNDKSIKCEQNLGHDTMYWYKQDSKKFLKIMFSYNNKELIINETVPNRFSPKSPDKAHLNLHINSLELGDSAVYFCASSQGYSPLHFGNGTRLTVT.

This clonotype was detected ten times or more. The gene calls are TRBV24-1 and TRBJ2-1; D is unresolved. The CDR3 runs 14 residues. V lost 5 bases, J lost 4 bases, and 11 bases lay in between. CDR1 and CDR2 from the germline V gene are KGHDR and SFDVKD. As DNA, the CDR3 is TGTGCCACCAGTGGTCCACCACTTTACAATGAGCAGTTCTTC. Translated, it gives CATSGPPLYNEQFF.

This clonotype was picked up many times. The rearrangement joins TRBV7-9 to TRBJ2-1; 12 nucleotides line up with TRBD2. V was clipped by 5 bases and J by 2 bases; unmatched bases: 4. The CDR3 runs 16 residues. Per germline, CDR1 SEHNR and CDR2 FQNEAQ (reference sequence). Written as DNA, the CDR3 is TGTGCCAGCAGCGCAAGACTAGCGGGGGCCTACAATGAGCAGTTCTTC. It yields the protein CASSARLAGAYNEQFF. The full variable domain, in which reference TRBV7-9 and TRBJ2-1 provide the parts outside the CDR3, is DTGVSQNPRHKITKRGQNVTFRCDPISEHNRLYWYRQTLGQGPEFLTYFQNEAQLEKSRLLSDRFSAERPKGSFSTLEIQRTEQGDSAMYLCASSARLAGAYNEQFFGPGTRLTVL.

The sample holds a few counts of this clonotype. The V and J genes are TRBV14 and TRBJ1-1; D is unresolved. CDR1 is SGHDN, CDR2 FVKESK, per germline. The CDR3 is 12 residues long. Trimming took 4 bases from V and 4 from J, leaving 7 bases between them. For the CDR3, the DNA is TGTGCCAGCAGCCCATTCTCCACTGAAGCTTTCTTT. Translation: CASSPFSTEAFF.

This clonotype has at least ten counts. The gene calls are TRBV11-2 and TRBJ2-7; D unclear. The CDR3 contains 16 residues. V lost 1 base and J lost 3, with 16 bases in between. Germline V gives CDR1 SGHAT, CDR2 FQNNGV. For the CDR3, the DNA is TGTGCCAGCAGCTTAGTGACGGTGTTTTCGGGCTACGAGCAGTACTTC. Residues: CASSLVTVFSGYEQYF.

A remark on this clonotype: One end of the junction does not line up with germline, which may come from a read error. CDR3 residues: CASSSGAPQPQHF. The DNA of the CDR3 is TGCGCCAGCAGTTCCGGGGCTCCTCAGCCCCAGCATTTT. The chain carries TRBV12-3 or TRBV12-4 and TRBJ1-5; D is perhaps TRBD1 (5 bases). The CDR3 is made up of 13 amino acids.

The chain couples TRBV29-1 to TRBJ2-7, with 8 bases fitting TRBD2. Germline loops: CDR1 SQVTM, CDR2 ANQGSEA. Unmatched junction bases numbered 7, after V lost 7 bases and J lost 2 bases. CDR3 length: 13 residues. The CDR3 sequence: CSAQLAEAYEQYF. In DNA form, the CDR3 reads TGCAGCGCTCAACTAGCGGAGGCCTACGAGCAGTACTTC.

CDR3 in DNA: TGTGCCAGCAGCCAAGGGAATTCTTTCTCTGGGGCCAACGTCCTGACTTTC. It codes for CASSQGNSFSGANVLTF. This chain connects TRBV11-2 to TRBJ2-6; D unclear. The CDR3 spans 17 residues. V was clipped by 5 bases and J by 0 bases, with 14 bases between them. CDR1 SGHAT and CDR2 FQNNGV come from the germline V gene.

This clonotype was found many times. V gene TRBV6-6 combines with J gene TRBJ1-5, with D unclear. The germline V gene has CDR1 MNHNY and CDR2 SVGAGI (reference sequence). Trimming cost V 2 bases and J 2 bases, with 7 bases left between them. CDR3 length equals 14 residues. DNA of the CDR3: TGTGCCAGCAGTTACAGGGTTGGCAATCAGCCCCAGCATTTT. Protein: CASSYRVGNQPQHF.

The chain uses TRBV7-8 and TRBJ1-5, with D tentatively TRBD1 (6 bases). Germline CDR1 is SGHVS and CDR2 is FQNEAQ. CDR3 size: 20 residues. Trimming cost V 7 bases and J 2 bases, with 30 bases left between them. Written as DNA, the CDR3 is TGTGCCAGCACGAGCCAGGGGACCATAACCCGTAGTGATGGCAATCAGCCCCAGCATTTT. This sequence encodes CASTSQGTITRSDGNQPQHF.

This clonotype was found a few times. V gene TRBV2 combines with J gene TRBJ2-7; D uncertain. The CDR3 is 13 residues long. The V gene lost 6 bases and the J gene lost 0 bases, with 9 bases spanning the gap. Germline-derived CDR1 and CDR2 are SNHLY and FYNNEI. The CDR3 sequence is CASSVQPSYEQYF. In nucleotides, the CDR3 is TGTGCCAGCAGCGTTCAACCCTCCTACGAGCAGTACTTC.

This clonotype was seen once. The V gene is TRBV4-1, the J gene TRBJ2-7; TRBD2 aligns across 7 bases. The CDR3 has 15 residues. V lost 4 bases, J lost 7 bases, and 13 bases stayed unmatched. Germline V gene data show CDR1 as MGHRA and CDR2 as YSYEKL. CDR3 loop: CASSPPGLPSQEQYF. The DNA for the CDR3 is TGCGCCAGCAGCCCTCCGGGACTACCCTCCCAAGAGCAGTACTTC.

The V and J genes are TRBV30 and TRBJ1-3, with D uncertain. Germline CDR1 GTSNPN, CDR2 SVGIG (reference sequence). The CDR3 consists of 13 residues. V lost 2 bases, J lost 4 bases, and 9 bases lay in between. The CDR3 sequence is CAWSLSSGNTIYF. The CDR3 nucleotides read TGTGCCTGGAGTCTCTCCTCCGGAAACACCATATATTTT.